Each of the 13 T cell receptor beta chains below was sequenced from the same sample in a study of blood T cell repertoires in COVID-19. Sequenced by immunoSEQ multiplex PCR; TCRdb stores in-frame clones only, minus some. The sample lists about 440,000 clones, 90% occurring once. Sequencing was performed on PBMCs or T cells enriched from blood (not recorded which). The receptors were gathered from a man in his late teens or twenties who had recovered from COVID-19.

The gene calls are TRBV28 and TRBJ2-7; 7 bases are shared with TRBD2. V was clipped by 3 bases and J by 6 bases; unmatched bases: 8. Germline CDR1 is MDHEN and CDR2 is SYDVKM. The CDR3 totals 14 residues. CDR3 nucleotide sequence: TGTGCCAGCAGTTTTACTAGCGCGACACTCGAGCAGTACTTC. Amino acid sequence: CASSFTSATLEQYF.

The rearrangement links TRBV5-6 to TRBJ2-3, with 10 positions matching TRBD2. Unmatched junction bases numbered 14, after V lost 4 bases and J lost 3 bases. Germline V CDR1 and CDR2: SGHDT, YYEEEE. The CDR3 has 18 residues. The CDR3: CASSLGWELAGETDTQYF. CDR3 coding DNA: TGTGCCAGCAGCCTGGGCTGGGAGCTAGCGGGAGAAACAGATACGCAGTATTTT.

The chain's CDR3 is CASSDIRQGVTSYTF. For the CDR3, the DNA is TGTGCCAGCAGTGATATCAGGCAAGGCGTGACGAGCTACACCTTC. This chain joins TRBV6-1 and TRBJ1-2; no firm D call. The CDR3 contains 15 residues. The V end was cut by 3 bases, the J end by 9 bases, with 20 bases between. Looked up from germline, CDR1 is MNHNS and CDR2 is SASEGT.

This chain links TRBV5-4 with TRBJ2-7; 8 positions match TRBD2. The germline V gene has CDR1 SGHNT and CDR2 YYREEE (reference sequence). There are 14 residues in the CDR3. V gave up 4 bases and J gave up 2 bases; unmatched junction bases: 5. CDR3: CASSKLGGAYEQYF. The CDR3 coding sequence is TGTGCCAGCAGCAAGCTCGGGGGGGCCTACGAGCAGTACTTC.

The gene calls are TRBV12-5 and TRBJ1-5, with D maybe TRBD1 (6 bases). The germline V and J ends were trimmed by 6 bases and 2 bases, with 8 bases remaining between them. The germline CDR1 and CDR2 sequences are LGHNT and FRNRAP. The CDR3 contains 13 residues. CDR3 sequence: CASGQGGNQPQHF. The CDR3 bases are TGTGCTAGTGGACAGGGTGGCAATCAGCCCCAGCATTTT.

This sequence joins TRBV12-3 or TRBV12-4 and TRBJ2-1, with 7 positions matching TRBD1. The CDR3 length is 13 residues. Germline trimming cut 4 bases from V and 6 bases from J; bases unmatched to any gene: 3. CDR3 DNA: TGTGCCAGCAGTTCTAGGGGGCGCAATGAGCAGTTCTTC. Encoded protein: CASSSRGRNEQFF.

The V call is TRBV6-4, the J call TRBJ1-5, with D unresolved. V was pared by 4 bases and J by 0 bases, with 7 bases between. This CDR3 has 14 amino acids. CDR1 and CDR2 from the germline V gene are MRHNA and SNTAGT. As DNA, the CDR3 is TGTGCCAGCAGTGTTGACTCTAGCAATCAGCCCCAGCATTTT. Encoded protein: CASSVDSSNQPQHF.

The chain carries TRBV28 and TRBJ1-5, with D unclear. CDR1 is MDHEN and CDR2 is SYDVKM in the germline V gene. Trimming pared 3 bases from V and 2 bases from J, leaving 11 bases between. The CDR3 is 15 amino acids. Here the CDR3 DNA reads TGTGCCAGCAGTTTCGCGGGTCCGGGCAATCAGCCCCAGCATTTT. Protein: CASSFAGPGNQPQHF.

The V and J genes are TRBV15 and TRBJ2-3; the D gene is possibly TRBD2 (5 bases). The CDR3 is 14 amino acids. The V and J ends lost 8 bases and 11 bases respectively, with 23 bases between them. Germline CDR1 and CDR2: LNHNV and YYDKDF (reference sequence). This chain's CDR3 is CATAQRYGEMEQYF. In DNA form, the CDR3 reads TGTGCCACCGCCCAGCGGTACGGTGAAATGGAGCAGTATTTT.

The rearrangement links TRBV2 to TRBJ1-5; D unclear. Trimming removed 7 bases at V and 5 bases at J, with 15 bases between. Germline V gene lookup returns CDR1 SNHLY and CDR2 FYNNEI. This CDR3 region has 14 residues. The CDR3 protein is CASTKGGLDQPQHF. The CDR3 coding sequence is TGTGCCAGCACTAAGGGAGGCCTAGATCAGCCCCAGCATTTT.

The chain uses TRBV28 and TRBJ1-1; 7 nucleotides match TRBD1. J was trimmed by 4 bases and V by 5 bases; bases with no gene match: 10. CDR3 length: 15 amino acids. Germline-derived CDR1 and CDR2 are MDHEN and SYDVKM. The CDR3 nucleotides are TGTGCCAGCAGTCCGATACTACAGGGGTTCACTGAAGCTTTCTTT. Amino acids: CASSPILQGFTEAFF.

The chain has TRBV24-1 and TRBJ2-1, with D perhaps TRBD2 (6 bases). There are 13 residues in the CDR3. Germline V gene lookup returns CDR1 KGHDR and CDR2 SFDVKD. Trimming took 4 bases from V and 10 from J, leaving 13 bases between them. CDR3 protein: CATSDAGLAEQFF. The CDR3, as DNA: TGTGCCACCAGTGACGCGGGACTGGCGGAGCAGTTCTTC.

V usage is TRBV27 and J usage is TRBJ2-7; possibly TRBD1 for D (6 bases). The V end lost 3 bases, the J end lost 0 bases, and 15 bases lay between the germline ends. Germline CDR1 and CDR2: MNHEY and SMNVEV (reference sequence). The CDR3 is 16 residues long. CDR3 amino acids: CASSFRTVSSSYEQYF. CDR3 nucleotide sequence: TGTGCCAGCAGTTTTAGGACAGTCTCGAGCTCCTACGAGCAGTACTTC.